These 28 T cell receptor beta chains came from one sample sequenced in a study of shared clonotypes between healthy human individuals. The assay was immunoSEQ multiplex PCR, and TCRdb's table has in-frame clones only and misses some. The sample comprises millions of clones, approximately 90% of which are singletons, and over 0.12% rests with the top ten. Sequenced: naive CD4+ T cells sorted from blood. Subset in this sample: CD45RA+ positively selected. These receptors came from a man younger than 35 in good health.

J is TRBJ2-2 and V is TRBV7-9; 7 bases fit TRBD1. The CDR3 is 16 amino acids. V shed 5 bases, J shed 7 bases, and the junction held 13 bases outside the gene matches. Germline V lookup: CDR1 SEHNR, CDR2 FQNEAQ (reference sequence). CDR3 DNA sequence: TGTGCCAGCAGCCCAGGACAGGCCCCATCCGACGGGGAGCTGTTTTTT. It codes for CASSPGQAPSDGELFF.

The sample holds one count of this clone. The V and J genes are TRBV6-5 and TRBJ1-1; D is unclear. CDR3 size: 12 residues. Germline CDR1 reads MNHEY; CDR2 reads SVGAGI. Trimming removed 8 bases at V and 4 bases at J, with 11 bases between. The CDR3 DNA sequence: TGTGCCAGCCGAGGACGTGGCACTGAAGCTTTCTTT. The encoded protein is CASRGRGTEAFF.

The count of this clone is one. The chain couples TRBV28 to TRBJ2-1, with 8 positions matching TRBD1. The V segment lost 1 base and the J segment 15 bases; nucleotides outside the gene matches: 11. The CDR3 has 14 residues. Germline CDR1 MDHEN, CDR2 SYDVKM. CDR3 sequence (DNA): TGTGCCAGCAGTTTATCAAGTGGGACAGGCCTGTTGTTCTTC. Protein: CASSLSSGTGLLFF. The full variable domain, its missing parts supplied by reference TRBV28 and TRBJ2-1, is DVKVTQSSRYLVKRTGEKVFLECVQDMDHENMFWYRQDPGLGLRLIYFSYDVKMKEKGDIPEGYSVSREKKERFSLILESASTNQTSMYLCASSLSSGTGLLFFGPGTRLTVL.

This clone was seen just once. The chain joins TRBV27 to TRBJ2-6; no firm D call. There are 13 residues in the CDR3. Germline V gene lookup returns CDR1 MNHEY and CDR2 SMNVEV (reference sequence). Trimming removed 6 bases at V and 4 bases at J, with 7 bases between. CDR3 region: CASSLVGANVLTF. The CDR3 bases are TGTGCCAGCAGCCTAGTCGGGGCCAACGTCCTGACTTTC.

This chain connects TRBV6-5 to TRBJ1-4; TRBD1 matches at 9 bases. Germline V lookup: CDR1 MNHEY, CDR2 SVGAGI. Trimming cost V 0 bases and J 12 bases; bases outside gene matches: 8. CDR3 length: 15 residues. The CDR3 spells CASSYSDRGGGELFF. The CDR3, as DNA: TGTGCCAGCAGTTACTCGGACAGGGGTGGAGGGGAACTGTTTTTT.

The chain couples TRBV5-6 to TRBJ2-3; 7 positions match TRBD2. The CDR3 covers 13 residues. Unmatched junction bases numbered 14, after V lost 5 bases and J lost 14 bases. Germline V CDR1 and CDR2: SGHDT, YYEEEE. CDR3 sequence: CASSTGTAGYVYF. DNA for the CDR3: TGTGCCAGCAGTACTGGAACAGCGGGGTACGTGTATTTT.

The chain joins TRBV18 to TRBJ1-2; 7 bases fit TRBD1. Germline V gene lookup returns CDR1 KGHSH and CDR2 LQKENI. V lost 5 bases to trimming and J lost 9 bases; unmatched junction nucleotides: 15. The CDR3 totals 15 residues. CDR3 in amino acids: CASSTRDRTVTSYTF. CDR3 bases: TGTGCCAGCTCAACAAGGGACAGAACCGTCACTAGCTACACCTTC.

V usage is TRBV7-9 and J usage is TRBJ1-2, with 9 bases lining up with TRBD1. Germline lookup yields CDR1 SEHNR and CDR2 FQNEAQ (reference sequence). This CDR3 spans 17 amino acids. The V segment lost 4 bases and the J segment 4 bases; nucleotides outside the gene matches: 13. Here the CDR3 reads CASSYNTRQGVFYGYTF. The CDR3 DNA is TGTGCCAGCAGCTACAATACCCGACAGGGGGTATTCTATGGCTACACCTTC.

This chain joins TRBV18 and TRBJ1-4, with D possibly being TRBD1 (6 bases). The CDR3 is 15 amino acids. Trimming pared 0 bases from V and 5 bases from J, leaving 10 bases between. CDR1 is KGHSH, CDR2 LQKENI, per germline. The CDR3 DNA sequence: TGTGCCAGCTCACCACCGGGGACAAGCAATGAAAAACTGTTTTTT. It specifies CASSPPGTSNEKLFF.

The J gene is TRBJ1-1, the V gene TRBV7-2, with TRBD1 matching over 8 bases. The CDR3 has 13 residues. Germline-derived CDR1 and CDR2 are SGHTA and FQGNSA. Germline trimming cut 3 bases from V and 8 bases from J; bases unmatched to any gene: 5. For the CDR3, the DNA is TGTGCCAGCAGCTTGGGACAGGCCTTAGAAGCTTTCTTT. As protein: CASSLGQALEAFF.

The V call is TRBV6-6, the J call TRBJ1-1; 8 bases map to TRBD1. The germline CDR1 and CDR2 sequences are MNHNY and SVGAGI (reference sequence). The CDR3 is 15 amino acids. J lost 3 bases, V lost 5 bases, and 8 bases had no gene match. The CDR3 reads CASSLQGARDTEAFF. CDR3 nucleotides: TGTGCCAGCAGTCTTCAGGGGGCGCGAGACACTGAAGCTTTCTTT.

In DNA, the CDR3 is TGTGCCAGCAGCTTGGAAGCTTCCAGGGGTGAGACCCAGTACTTC. It encodes CASSLEASRGETQYF. The chain recombines TRBV5-8 with TRBJ2-5, with TRBD1 as a possible D gene (6 bases). The CDR3 covers 15 residues. V shed 0 bases and J shed 5 bases, with 14 bases lying between them. Germline V gene sequence: CDR1 SGHTS, CDR2 YDEGEE.

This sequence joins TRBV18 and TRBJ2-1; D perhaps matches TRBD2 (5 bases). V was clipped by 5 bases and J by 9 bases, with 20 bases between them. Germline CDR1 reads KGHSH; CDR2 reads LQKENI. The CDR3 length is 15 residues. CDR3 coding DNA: TGTGCCAGCTCAAGCCTTCCGGGATCCATCATTGAGCAGTTCTTC. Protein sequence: CASSSLPGSIIEQFF.

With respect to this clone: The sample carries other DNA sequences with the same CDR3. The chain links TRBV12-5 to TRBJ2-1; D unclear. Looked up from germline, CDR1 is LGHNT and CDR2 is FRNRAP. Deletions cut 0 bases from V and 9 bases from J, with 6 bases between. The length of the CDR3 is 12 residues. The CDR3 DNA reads TGTGCTAGTGGTTTGGTACTGGGTGAGCAGTTCTTC. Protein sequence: CASGLVLGEQFF.

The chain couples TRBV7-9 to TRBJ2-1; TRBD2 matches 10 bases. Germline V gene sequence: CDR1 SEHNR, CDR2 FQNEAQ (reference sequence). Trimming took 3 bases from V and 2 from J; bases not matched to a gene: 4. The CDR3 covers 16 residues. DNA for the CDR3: TGTGCCAGCAGCTTCTTAGCGGGAGGCCCCTACAATGAGCAGTTCTTC. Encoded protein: CASSFLAGGPYNEQFF. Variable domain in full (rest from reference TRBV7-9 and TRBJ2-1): DTGVSQNPRHKITKRGQNVTFRCDPISEHNRLYWYRQTLGQGPEFLTYFQNEAQLEKSRLLSDRFSAERPKGSFSTLEIQRTEQGDSAMYLCASSFLAGGPYNEQFFGPGTRLTVL.

CDR3 sequence reads: CASSHVQGRDTEAFF. The CDR3 DNA sequence: TGCGCCAGCAGCCACGTACAGGGGAGGGACACTGAAGCTTTCTTT. The gene calls are TRBV4-1 and TRBJ1-1; 7 bases align to TRBD1. The CDR3 is 15 residues long. V lost 3 bases to trimming and J lost 3 bases; unmatched junction nucleotides: 7. Germline loops: CDR1 MGHRA, CDR2 YSYEKL.

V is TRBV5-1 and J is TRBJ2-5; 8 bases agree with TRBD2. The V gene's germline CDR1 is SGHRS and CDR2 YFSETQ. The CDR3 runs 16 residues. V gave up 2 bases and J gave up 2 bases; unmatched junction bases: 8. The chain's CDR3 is CASSFSGGPPQETQYF. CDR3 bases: TGCGCCAGCAGCTTCAGCGGGGGCCCACCTCAAGAGACCCAGTACTTC.

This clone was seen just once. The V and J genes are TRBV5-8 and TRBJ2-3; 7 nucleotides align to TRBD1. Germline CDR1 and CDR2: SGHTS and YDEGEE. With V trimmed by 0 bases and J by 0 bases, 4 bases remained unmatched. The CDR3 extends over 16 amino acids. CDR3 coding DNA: TGTGCCAGCAGCTTGGTAGGGGGCTACAGCACAGATACGCAGTATTTT. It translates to CASSLVGGYSTDTQYF.

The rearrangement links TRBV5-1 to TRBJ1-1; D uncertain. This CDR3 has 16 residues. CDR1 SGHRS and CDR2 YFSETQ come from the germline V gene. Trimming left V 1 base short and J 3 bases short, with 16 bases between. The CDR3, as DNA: TGCGCCAGCAGCTTGACGACTGGGAGGTCGGACACTGAAGCTTTCTTT. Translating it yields CASSLTTGRSDTEAFF.

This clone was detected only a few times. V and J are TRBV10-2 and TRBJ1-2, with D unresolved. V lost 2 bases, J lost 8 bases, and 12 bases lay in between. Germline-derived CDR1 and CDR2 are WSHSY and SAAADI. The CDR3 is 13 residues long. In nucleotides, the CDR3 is TGCGCCAGCAGTGAGGGAGAGACCTTAGGCTACACCTTC. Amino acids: CASSEGETLGYTF.

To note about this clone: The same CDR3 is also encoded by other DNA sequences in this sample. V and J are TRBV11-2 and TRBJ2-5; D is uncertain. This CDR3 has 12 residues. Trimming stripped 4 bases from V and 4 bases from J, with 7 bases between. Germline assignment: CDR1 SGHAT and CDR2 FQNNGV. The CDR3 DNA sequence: TGTGCCAGCAGCTCAACGAGAGAGACCCAGTACTTC. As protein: CASSSTRETQYF.

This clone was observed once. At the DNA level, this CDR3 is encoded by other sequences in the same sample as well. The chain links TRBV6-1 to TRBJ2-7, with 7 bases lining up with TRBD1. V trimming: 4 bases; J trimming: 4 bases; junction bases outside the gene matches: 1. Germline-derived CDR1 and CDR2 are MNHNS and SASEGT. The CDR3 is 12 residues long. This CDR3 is CASSVTGYEQYF. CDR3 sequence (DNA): TGTGCCAGCAGTGTGACAGGGTACGAGCAGTACTTC.

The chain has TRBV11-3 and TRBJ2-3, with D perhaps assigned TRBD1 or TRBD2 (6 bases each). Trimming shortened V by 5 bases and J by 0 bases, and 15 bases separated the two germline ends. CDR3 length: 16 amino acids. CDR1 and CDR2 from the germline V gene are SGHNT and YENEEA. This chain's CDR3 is CASSLGGGASTDTQYF. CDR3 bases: TGTGCCAGCAGCCTTGGAGGGGGAGCTAGCACAGATACGCAGTATTTT.

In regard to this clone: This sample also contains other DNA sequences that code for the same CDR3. The CDR3 sequence is CASSSGGETQYF. CDR3 DNA: TGTGCCAGCAGCTCGGGGGGGGAGACCCAGTACTTC. The chain links TRBV7-6 to TRBJ2-5; 8 bases line up with TRBD2. This CDR3 has 12 residues. The ends lost 4 bases at V and 5 bases at J; junction bases unmatched: 0. Germline-derived CDR1 and CDR2 are SGHVS and FNYEAQ.

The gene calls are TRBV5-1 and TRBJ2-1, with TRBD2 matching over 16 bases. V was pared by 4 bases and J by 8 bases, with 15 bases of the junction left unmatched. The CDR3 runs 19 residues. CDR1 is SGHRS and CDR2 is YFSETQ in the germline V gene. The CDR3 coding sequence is TGCGCCAGCAGCGGGCCGGGACTAGCGGGAGGGCCCGCCCCGGATGAGCAGTTCTTC. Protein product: CASSGPGLAGGPAPDEQFF.

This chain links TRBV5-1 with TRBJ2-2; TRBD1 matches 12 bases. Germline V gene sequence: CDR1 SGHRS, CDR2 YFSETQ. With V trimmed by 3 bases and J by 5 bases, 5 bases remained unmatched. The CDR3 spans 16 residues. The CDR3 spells CASSSGQGAKTGELFF. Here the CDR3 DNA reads TGCGCCAGCAGCTCGGGACAGGGGGCAAAAACCGGGGAGCTGTTTTTT.

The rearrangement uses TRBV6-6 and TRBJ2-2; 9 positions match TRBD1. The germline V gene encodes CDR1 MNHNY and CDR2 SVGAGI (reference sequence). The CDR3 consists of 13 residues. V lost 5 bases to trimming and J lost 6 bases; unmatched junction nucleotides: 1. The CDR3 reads CASSGTGPGELFF. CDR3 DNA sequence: TGTGCCAGCAGTGGGACAGGGCCCGGGGAGCTGTTTTTT.

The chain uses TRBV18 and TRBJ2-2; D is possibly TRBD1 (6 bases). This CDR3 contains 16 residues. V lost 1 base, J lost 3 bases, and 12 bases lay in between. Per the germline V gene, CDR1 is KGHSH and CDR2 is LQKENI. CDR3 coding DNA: TGTGCCAGCTCACCACTCCAGGGGAAGGACACCGGGGAGCTGTTTTTT. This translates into CASSPLQGKDTGELFF.